This entry lists 20 T cell receptor beta chains sequenced from one sample in a study of shared clonotypes between healthy human individuals. CD45RO-negative, CCR7-selected cells formed the naive CD8 fraction, which excluded terminally differentiated effector memory CD45RA+ cells. TCRdb keeps only in-frame clones here, not all; method: immunoSEQ multiplex PCR. The repertoire holds hundreds of thousands of clones, with 85% to 95% as singletons. The sequenced material came from naive CD8+ T cells sorted from blood. The source of these receptors is a man aged 25 to 40 in good health.

This clone was recorded only once. The chain carries TRBV28 and TRBJ1-5; 7 bases are shared with TRBD1. Germline V gene lookup returns CDR1 MDHEN and CDR2 SYDVKM. V lost 8 bases and J lost 4; bases outside the gene matches: 8. This CDR3 is built from 14 residues. This CDR3 is CASFAYRGNQPQHF. CDR3 bases: TGTGCCAGCTTCGCTTACAGGGGTAATCAGCCCCAGCATTTT.

The chain has TRBV29-1 and TRBJ2-1; tentatively, D is TRBD2 (7 bases). This CDR3 spans 15 amino acids. V was clipped by 6 bases and J by 3 bases, with 18 bases between them. Germline values: CDR1 SQVTM, CDR2 ANQGSEA. CDR3 loop: CSVGGLSGHYNEQFF. CDR3 bases: TGCAGCGTGGGGGGCCTTAGCGGGCACTACAATGAGCAGTTCTTC.

This clone is a singleton in its sample. The same CDR3 can be traced to other DNA sequences in this sample. The chain combines TRBV11-2 with TRBJ2-7, with D unresolved. Germline CDR1 reads SGHAT; CDR2 reads FQNNGV. Trimming shortened V by 0 bases and J by 3 bases, and 12 bases separated the two germline ends. CDR3 length equals 15 residues. The CDR3 here is CASSLEAGPSYEQYF. The CDR3 nucleotides are TGTGCCAGCAGCTTAGAGGCAGGACCGAGCTACGAGCAGTACTTC.

V is TRBV28 and J is TRBJ2-7, with a weak D call TRBD2 (5 bases). CDR3 length equals 15 residues. The ends were cut back, 4 bases at V and 3 bases at J, with 16 bases in the middle. CDR1 and CDR2 from the germline V gene are MDHEN and SYDVKM. Here the CDR3 DNA reads TGTGCCAGCAGTTCTCCTAGCACTTCAATCTACGAGCAGTACTTC. It encodes CASSSPSTSIYEQYF.

This chain connects TRBV4-1 to TRBJ2-3, with 11 bases lining up with TRBD2. Looked up from germline, CDR1 is MGHRA and CDR2 is YSYEKL. The CDR3 totals 18 residues. Trimming took 1 base from V and 6 from J; bases not matched to a gene: 12. CDR3 amino acids: CASSQVTAGTSGFDTQYF. CDR3 nucleotides: TGCGCCAGCAGCCAAGTTACGGCCGGGACTAGCGGATTTGATACGCAGTATTTT.

The chain joins TRBV28 to TRBJ2-3; 7 positions match TRBD1. The length of the CDR3 is 12 residues. Germline CDR1 MDHEN, CDR2 SYDVKM. Trimming at V came to 8 bases and at J to 4 bases, leaving 3 bases not matched to a gene. The CDR3 DNA reads as TGTGCCAGCCTACAGGGGTCAGATACGCAGTATTTT. Translating gives CASLQGSDTQYF.

V and J are TRBV5-8 and TRBJ2-7; 7 bases fit TRBD1. Germline V gene data show CDR1 as SGHTS and CDR2 as YDEGEE. This CDR3 comprises 14 residues. Trimming took 4 bases from V and 3 from J; bases not matched to a gene: 7. CDR3 nucleotides: TGTGCCAGCAGCCCCGACAGGGTCGACTACGAGCAGTACTTC. This sequence encodes CASSPDRVDYEQYF.

The rearrangement links TRBV27 to TRBJ2-5; D not resolved. V dropped 6 bases and J dropped 0 bases, with 17 bases sitting between them. Germline V gene data show CDR1 as MNHEY and CDR2 as SMNVEV (reference sequence). The CDR3 covers 16 residues. CDR3 in DNA: TGTGCCAGCAGACCCCTCGGTGGGCGCTACCAAGAGACCCAGTACTTC. Its protein is CASRPLGGRYQETQYF.

The chain combines TRBV5-1 with TRBJ1-2, with a possible D match to TRBD1 (6 bases). The CDR3 sequence is 15 residues long. Trimming removed 4 bases from V and 7 bases from J, with 20 bases in between. Germline V CDR1 and CDR2: SGHRS, YFSETQ. The CDR3 loop reads CASSAVGPGARGYTF. CDR3 bases: TGCGCCAGCAGCGCGGTGGGCCCGGGGGCGCGTGGCTACACCTTC.

The rearrangement uses TRBV10-3 and TRBJ2-5; D call uncertain. The V gene's germline CDR1 is ENHRY and CDR2 SYGVKD. This CDR3 has 12 amino acids. V was pared by 10 bases and J by 5 bases, with 14 bases between. CDR3 sequence (DNA): TGTGCCACAACGCAGGATCCCGAGACCCAGTACTTC. Its protein product is CATTQDPETQYF.

V gene TRBV9 combines with J gene TRBJ2-1; 8 nucleotides agree with TRBD1. CDR3 length: 14 residues. The ends lost 4 bases at V and 8 bases at J; junction bases unmatched: 8. Germline V gene lookup returns CDR1 SGDLS and CDR2 YYNGEE. The DNA for the CDR3 is TGTGCCAGCAGCCCCTGGGACAGGAGCGATGAGCAGTTCTTC. Translated, it gives CASSPWDRSDEQFF.

This clone was picked up one time. The same CDR3 also results from other DNA sequences found in this sample. The chain couples TRBV19 to TRBJ2-7; 8 bases line up with TRBD2. This CDR3 is 14 amino acids long. V shed 5 bases and J 4 bases; nucleotides not matched to a gene: 7. Germline V gene sequence: CDR1 LNHDA, CDR2 SQIVND (reference sequence). The CDR3 region is CASSPIAGSYEQYF. In DNA form, the CDR3 reads TGTGCCAGTAGTCCCATAGCGGGATCTTACGAGCAGTACTTC.

This clone was found once. The CDR3 here is CSVDPRGGLATDTQYF. CDR3 DNA sequence: TGCAGCGTTGACCCTAGGGGTGGACTAGCTACAGATACGCAGTATTTT. The chain couples TRBV29-1 to TRBJ2-3, with TRBD2 matching 8 bases. V lost 3 bases, J lost 3 bases, and 11 bases stayed unmatched. CDR1 and CDR2 from the germline V gene are SQVTM and ANQGSEA. The CDR3 is 16 residues long.

V is TRBV21-1 and J is TRBJ2-7; the table's D call TRBD1 went unverified against the DNA. TRBV21-1 is assigned pseudogene status. The CDR3 totals 17 residues. CDR3 amino acids: CASSNFPGGFSSYEQYF. CDR3 nucleotide sequence: TGTGCCAGCAGCAATTTTCCAGGGGGCTTTTCGTCCTACGAGCAGTACTTC.

This clone was detected once. The rearrangement links TRBV28 to TRBJ2-1, with 7 bases matching TRBD2. The CDR3 is 14 amino acids. Germline values: CDR1 MDHEN, CDR2 SYDVKM. V lost 6 bases and J lost 3; bases outside the gene matches: 5. As DNA, the CDR3 is TGTGCCAGCAGCGGGAGGTTACACTACAATGAGCAGTTCTTC. Translated, it gives CASSGRLHYNEQFF. Full variable domain (remainder filled in from reference TRBV28 and TRBJ2-1): DVKVTQSSRYLVKRTGEKVFLECVQDMDHENMFWYRQDPGLGLRLIYFSYDVKMKEKGDIPEGYSVSREKKERFSLILESASTNQTSMYLCASSGRLHYNEQFFGPGTRLTVL.

The chain recombines TRBV28 with TRBJ1-2; maybe TRBD1 (6 bases). Germline V gives CDR1 MDHEN, CDR2 SYDVKM. This CDR3 region has 13 residues. V was trimmed by 5 bases and J by 7 bases, leaving 14 bases between them. CDR3 protein: CASSATGRGGYTF. The CDR3 region has the DNA TGTGCCAGCAGTGCTACAGGGAGGGGTGGCTACACCTTC.

The J gene is TRBJ2-7, the V gene TRBV15; 7 nucleotides align to TRBD1. The V and J ends lost 4 bases and 5 bases, in that order; junction bases with no gene match: 8. The CDR3 consists of 14 residues. Germline CDR1 LNHNV, CDR2 YYDKDF (reference sequence). Written as DNA, the CDR3 is TGTGCCACCAGCATAACAGGGGCGATAGACGAGCAGTACTTC. Protein sequence: CATSITGAIDEQYF.

This clone came up a few times. This sequence joins TRBV5-6 and TRBJ2-1; a possible D gene is TRBD2 (5 bases). V gave up 0 bases and J gave up 9 bases, with 10 bases separating them. From germline, CDR1 is SGHDT and CDR2 YYEEEE. This CDR3 is 13 amino acids long. CDR3 residues: CASSLGAGSEQFF. The CDR3 DNA reads TGTGCCAGCAGCTTGGGGGCGGGTAGTGAGCAGTTCTTC.

J is TRBJ2-1 and V is TRBV9; 7 bases are shared with TRBD2. There are 15 residues in the CDR3. In germline, CDR1 is SGDLS, CDR2 YYNGEE. Unmatched junction bases numbered 6, after V lost 3 bases and J lost 3 bases. CDR3 region: CASSGLAGFYNEQFF. The DNA of the CDR3 is TGTGCCAGCAGCGGTTTAGCGGGTTTCTACAATGAGCAGTTCTTC.

The genes are TRBV9 and TRBJ2-1, with TRBD2 matching over 10 bases. Germline values: CDR1 SGDLS, CDR2 YYNGEE. Trimming at V came to 1 base and at J to 5 bases, leaving 6 bases not matched to a gene. The CDR3 length is 16 residues. The CDR3 nucleotides read TGTGCCAGCAGCGTAACTGGACTAGCGGACCACAATGAGCAGTTCTTC. Protein: CASSVTGLADHNEQFF.